The rows below give T cell receptor beta chains drawn from one sample of a study of regulatory T cells in long-lasting Graves disease. Each CDR3 protein gets one entry after TCRdb re-called the multiplex PCR reads with MiXCR. Altogether 650,000 to 850,000 distinct CDR3 sequences are present, 25% to 35% being singletons, with the ten largest covering under 50%. Material: peripheral blood mononuclear cells (PBMCs), obtained when the disease was refractory, from a patient treated with antithyroid drugs. The receptors originated from a female donor with Graves disease. CDR3s include the opening cysteine and the closing phenylalanine or tryptophan. D genes are given only for firm matches. A row's size may be missing; if present it is once, few, many or a size class.

v_call	clone_size	d_call	j_call	cdr3_nt	cdr3_aa
TRBV5-1	few	TRBD1	TRBJ2-4	TGCGCCAGCAGGTATTCTACACTCGGGACAGGGAAAGACATTCAGTACTTC	CASRYSTLGTGKDIQYF
TRBV29-1	-	-	TRBJ2-4	TGCAGCGTTGAAGAGTTTCGGGGGAACATTCAGTACTTC	CSVEEFRGNIQYF
TRBV6-5	many	-	TRBJ1-1	TGTGCCAGCAGTTTTGGGGGTCGTTACACTGAAGCTTTCTTT	CASSFGGRYTEAFF
TRBV27	few	-	TRBJ2-7	TGTGCCAGCAGACCGTACGGTGACCACGAGCAGTACTTC	CASRPYGDHEQYF
TRBV19	few	-	TRBJ1-4	TGTGCCAGTAGTATCGGTATAAGATCTGAAAAACTGTTTTTT	CASSIGIRSEKLFF
TRBV28	few	-	TRBJ1-3	TGTGCCAGCAGTTCTCTTTATAAGTGGAGGGGACCCCTTGGAAACACCATATATTTT	CASSSLYKWRGPLGNTIYF
TRBV4-1	-	-	TRBJ2-7	TGCGCCAGCAGCCAAGATCCTCCCGGCCCCTACGAGCAGTACTTC	CASSQDPPGPYEQYF
TRBV20-1	-	-	TRBJ1-4	TGCAGTGCTAGAGATGAGGGTAGGAGGGATGAAAAACTGTTTTTT	CSARDEGRRDEKLFF
TRBV12-3/TRBV12-4	-	-	TRBJ1-4	TGTGCCAGCAGTTTAGCGGGGGGGTCTCCTGAAAAACTGTTTTTT	CASSLAGGSPEKLFF
TRBV12-3/TRBV12-4	-	-	TRBJ2-7	TGTGCCAGCAGCTTAGCGGCCCTCACCTCTTATGACGAGCAGTACTTC	CASSLAALTSYDEQYF
TRBV11-2	-	-	TRBJ1-1	TGTGCCAGCAGGACCGCGGGGAACACTGAAGCTTTCTTT	CASRTAGNTEAFF
TRBV6-1	many	-	TRBJ1-2	TGTGCCAGCCAAGGCGCTAACTATGGCTACACCTTC	CASQGANYGYTF
TRBV2	-	-	TRBJ2-7	TGTGCCAGCAGTGAAGCGCGGGGCCACGAGCAGTACTTC	CASSEARGHEQYF
TRBV12-3/TRBV12-4	-	TRBD1	TRBJ1-1	TGTGCCAGCAGTAAACAGGGGGGGGTCACTGAAGCTTTCTTT	CASSKQGGVTEAFF
TRBV6-5	-	TRBD1	TRBJ1-2	TGTGCCAGCAGTTACTCGGCCGGGACAGGGGGCACTTATGGCTACACCTTC	CASSYSAGTGGTYGYTF
TRBV15	few	-	TRBJ2-2	TGTGCCACCAGCAGAGGGCTCACCGGGGAGCTGTTTTTT	CATSRGLTGELFF
TRBV20-1	-	-	TRBJ1-2	TGCAGTGCTAGAGTAATTAAGGGACCGGCGGATGGCTACACCTTC	CSARVIKGPADGYTF
TRBV19	-	-	TRBJ1-1	TGTGCCACCTCCGGGGACATAACTCCTGCTTTCTTT	CATSGDITPAFF
TRBV2	many	-	TRBJ1-6	TGTGCCAGCAGTGTGGGGGTTTCACCCCTCCACTTT	CASSVGVSPLHF
TRBV18	-	-	TRBJ2-7	TGTGCCAGCTCACCCTTAGGCAGGGTCTCCTACGAGCAGTACTTC	CASSPLGRVSYEQYF
TRBV4-1	-	-	TRBJ2-7	TGCGCCAGCAGCCCAGGCGGCAGGGCGGGTTACGAGCAGTACTTC	CASSPGGRAGYEQYF
TRBV5-1	-	-	TRBJ1-6	TGCGCCAGCAGCACGAGGGGGAGCTCCTATAATTCACCCCTCCACTTT	CASSTRGSSYNSPLHF
TRBV6-1	many	-	TRBJ1-1	TGTGCCAGCAGGGGAGGACAGTACACTGAAGCTTTCTTT	CASRGGQYTEAFF
TRBV10-2	-	-	TRBJ1-3	TGCGCCAGCAGTGAGCCCGGAGGAAACACCATATATTTT	CASSEPGGNTIYF
TRBV6-1	few	-	TRBJ1-5	TGTGCCAGCAGTAGGTACGGAATTACCAATCAGCCCCAGCATTTT	CASSRYGITNQPQHF